Detailed here is one TCR beta chain. The specificity of this receptor is unknown. No clone much larger than this one lies a single base away; base qualities are absent. These data belong to a study of cytomegalovirus exposure and HLA in healthy donors (dated by TCRdb to about 2017). General notes on the study: In an earlier analysis of some 550 of the donors, 276 Gb of sequence data and 90 million to 130 million unique TCR beta sequences from roughly 190 million T cells were reported. Donor age, sex, ethnicity and CMV serostatus were compiled alongside the repertoire data. A later genetic analysis used genome-wide SNP genotypes for about 65% of the 666 donors, treating that subset as a discovery cohort. The study was designed to test whether signatures of past pathogen exposure could be identified by cataloging public T cell receptors. An early release that covered approximately 600 HLA-typed donors contained about 300 gigabases of sequencing data and around 85 million unique TCR sequences. Along with the approximately 600-subject first cohort, a separate validation cohort of over a hundred different subjects was used. Of the 398 genotyped donors, over 80% were placed in the genetic ancestry cluster associated with self-reported Caucasian donors. A later analysis re-analyzed previously published TCR beta repertoires from roughly 600 donors and added high-resolution HLA genotyping to study TCR occurrence patterns. HLA typing included class I and class II loci at four-digit resolution. Among 398 genotyped donors of the cohort, an average of approximately 240,000 unique TCR beta nucleotide sequences were sequenced per donor, roughly 18% of them non-productive. In an earlier analysis of 587 of the donors, high-throughput TCR beta sequencing was used to judge whether each TCR beta V gene segment behaved as functional or pseudogenic. Rather than drawing on any new phenotypic data, the later analysis identified candidate immune exposures from TCR beta sequences and the way those sequences occurred across donors. Typing coverage varied by locus: roughly 629-640 donors for A, B, C, DRB1 and DQB1; roughly 500 for DQA1; more than 600 for DPA1; approximately 490 for DPB1. All discovery cohort repertoires had been generated on a single sequencing platform. Four to six DR-DQ haplotypes were handled as single units for association and clustering because linkage in the cohort was strong. The study profiled the T cell repertoires of under 850 subjects by immunosequencing and related them to cytomegalovirus serostatus. High-throughput TCR immunosequencing, statistical association of individual TCRs with disease status, and machine learning were combined to predict cytomegalovirus infection status.

From the cysteine up to the phenylalanine, the CDR3 has a length of 14 residues. Only the CDR3 portion is preserved as DNA: 42 bases, with reading frame beginning at the first base. V and J are truncated by 2 bases and 4 bases respectively, leaving an intervening sequence of 11 bases. CDR1 and CDR2 were assigned from the germline V gene as MDHEN and SYDVKM. Receptors were amplified or captured by the immunoSEQ multiplex PCR assay. For the multiplex PCR, a mixture combining 60 forward primers for TCR Vbeta segments and 13 reverse primers for TCR Jbeta segments was used. The CDR3 region of rearranged TCR beta genes was amplified from genomic DNA by a multiplex PCR assay. The Illumina HiSeq System was used to sequence the amplified TCR beta libraries as 87-base-pair reads. The study's processing was this. Across the 700 or so repertoires, a later analysis counted 60 million to 90 million unique TCR beta chains, some 11 million of which were shared by at least two donors. Raw reads were error-corrected and collapsed into unique sequences with a nearest-neighbor algorithm that merged closely related sequences to remove PCR and sequencing errors. CDR3 sequences were aligned to IMGT reference sequences to assign V, D and J gene segments. For a sequence to be retained, at least a six-nucleotide match to both a V gene segment and a J gene segment was required. Rearrangements were classified as productive when the CDR3 lacked stop codons and remained in frame with V and J, and all other rearrangements were classified as non-productive. Following IMGT convention, CDR3 was defined as the stretch from the second conserved V-encoded cysteine to the conserved J-encoded phenylalanine. In an earlier analysis of approximately 500 of the donors, sequences lacking an unambiguous match to a single V gene segment were excluded. In an earlier analysis of approximately 560 of the donors, a V segment was called functional when productive rearrangements were above 56.7%, and segregating when the standard deviation between donors exceeded 5%. A statistical classification framework was built for diagnosing cytomegalovirus status from the catalog of TCR beta chain sequences. A later analysis assigned V and J genes by comparing TCR nucleotide sequences with IMGT/GENE-DB human TR gene sequences. Using the TCRdist pipeline, a later analysis assigned CDR3 sequences along with most-parsimonious VDJ recombination scenarios. In a later analysis, each TCR beta chain was defined by its CDR3 amino acid sequence together with its V-gene family, and reads without a unique V-gene family were excluded. To address suspected cross-contamination and a sequencing artifact, a later analysis removed approximately 600 highly shared, low-generation-probability nucleotide sequences. In a later analysis, a clonal expansion index for each public chain was calculated from normalized within-repertoire ranks of inferred template counts. In a later analysis, generation probabilities were computed using a VDJ recombination model fitted to out-of-frame rearrangements, and the results were checked against IGoR. In a later analysis, hypergeometric tests were used to score TCR-TCR, TCR-HLA and TCR-CMV co-occurrence, with a repertoire-size bias correction applied to TCR pairs. In a later analysis, false discovery rates were estimated by permuting HLA or CMV assignments 20 times. In a later analysis, co-occurring TCRs were grouped using DBSCAN, and TCRdist sequence similarity was added for clustering within HLA-allele-positive subsets. For co-occurrence clustering, repertoires with fewer than 30,000 or more than 120,000 public chains were excluded, along with four to six repertoires with anomalous nucleotide sharing. TCRdb's version of the immuneACCESS table is confined to in-frame rearrangements and falls short of the full clone set. An unresolved V gene accounts for under half of the shortfall where checked; the remainder is of unknown origin. For V, J and clone size, that table is used; D and trimming come from the DNA. Recorded for this sample are 84,000 or so clones; around 77% of them occurred a single time. The leading ten clones occupy about 3.5% of the sample.

The cohort comprised fewer than 750 healthy bone marrow donors. At the time of sampling, every cohort member was nominally healthy, though immune exposures that went unrecorded were likely present. The donor was CMV seronegative and was included in the group of approximately 350 seronegative cohort members. A peripheral blood sample was collected from each donor, and TCR beta sequencing was performed on peripheral blood mononuclear cells. Genomic DNA was extracted from the blood cell samples with the Qiagen DNeasy Blood Extraction Kit. Study-level results and caveats: In a later analysis, TCR association rates were found to vary across HLA loci, with the most associated TCRs seen for DRB1 alleles and the fewest for HLA-C alleles. In a later analysis, HLA-associated TCR beta chains were found to be more clonally expanded and to have lower generation probabilities than equally common non-associated chains. Most TCR sequences were seen in very few donors, while some public TCRs were found in many individuals. Linkage disequilibrium might explain the correlated functional status among segregating V segments, but an unknown experimental factor could not be ruled out. Because counts were too low, 15 to 20 rarely observed V segments, including chromosome 9 orphons, were excluded from the earlier analysis of fewer than 650 of the donors. The authors suggested that the approach could potentially be extended to other disease states and immunological phenotypes. The sequencing pipeline was judged likely to have produced a cluster of highly shared sequence variants as a technical artifact. Immune exposure information for the cohort was limited to CMV serostatus. The classifier was reported to diagnose cytomegalovirus status with high specificity and sensitivity in both the original and validation cohorts. In a later analysis, several top co-occurrence clusters were reported to appear linked to parvovirus B19, influenza, CMV and Epstein-Barr virus. When HLA alleles, especially DR and DQ, strongly co-occurred, TCR associations were difficult to assign to individual alleles. Roughly uniform sequencing depth across donors was assumed in presence/absence analyses, although this assumption may not hold. Because the 87-base-pair reads could not distinguish some IMGT-functional V segments, including TRBV6-2 and TRBV6-3, those segments were excluded. A further reported finding was that TCR beta sequences accurately predicted the HLA-A and HLA-B alleles for most subjects in the first cohort. In a later analysis, most CMV-associated TCR beta chains were found to appear HLA-restricted, with HLA associations seemingly driven largely by CMV exposure. In a later analysis, 16,951 TCR beta sequences were associated with specific HLA alleles at a false discovery rate of 0.05. In this cohort, only TCR beta chains were sequenced, and detectable features were limited by the absence of alpha or paired-chain data. A total of about 150 TCR beta chains were listed by the study as associated with cytomegalovirus. In a later genetic analysis, fewer N-insertions in productive TCRs were reported among donors in an Asian-associated ancestry cluster than the approximately 710-donor mean. In an earlier analysis of about 600 of the donors, most TCR beta V segments appeared in productive rearrangements about 87% or about 30% of the time, broadly matching IMGT annotations. Because HLA typing was missing for some donors at each locus, association tests included only the typed subset. An association between a missense DCLRE1C variant and V-gene and J-gene trimming of TCR beta chains was found in a later genetic analysis and replicated in an independent cohort. A few of the identified cytomegalovirus-associated TCR beta chains were confirmed in vitro to be specific for cytomegalovirus antigens.

The sequence was collected from a man aged 45-65 years in good health and CMV-seronegative. Material: PBMCs. The sequence links TRBV28 to TRBJ1-1; possibly the D gene is TRBD1, per 5 matching bases. The nucleotide sequence is TGTGCCAGCAGTTTAGGGGCTAGAGGCACTGAAGCTTTCTTT. It codes for CASSLGARGTEAFF. The CDR3 plus the reference TRBV28 and TRBJ1-1 genes for the other parts give the full variable domain: DVKVTQSSRYLVKRTGEKVFLECVQDMDHENMFWYRQDPGLGLRLIYFSYDVKMKEKGDIPEGYSVSREKKERFSLILESASTNQTSMYLCASSLGARGTEAFFGQGTRLTVV.